These T cell receptor beta chains were read from a single sample in a study of blood T cell repertoires in COVID-19. TCRdb's table, derived via immunoSEQ multiplex PCR, lists solely in-frame clones and lacks some. The sample carries over 85,000 clones, 75% to 90% recorded once. The sequenced material came from peripheral blood. These receptors were taken from a man older than 75 with acute or convalescent COVID-19. Both conserved end residues are part of each CDR3. D genes are given only for firm matches. Only part of the rows carry a size: once, few, many, or a class if the clone is expanded.

D	V	size	J	CDR3	DNA
TRBD2	TRBV5-5	.	TRBJ2-1	CASSYLTSGSYEQFF	TGTGCCAGCAGCTACCTGACTAGCGGGAGCTATGAGCAGTTCTTC
TRBD1	TRBV7-2	.	TRBJ1-5	CASSQGQGSQPQHF	TGTGCCAGCAGCCAGGGACAGGGGAGTCAGCCCCAGCATTTT
.	TRBV6-5	few	TRBJ2-1	CASSYSTRYNEQFF	TGTGCCAGCAGTTACTCGACCAGGTACAATGAGCAGTTCTTC
.	TRBV12-3/TRBV12-4	.	TRBJ1-1	CASSLREGTEAFF	TGTGCCAGCAGCCTCAGGGAGGGCACTGAAGCTTTCTTT
.	TRBV19	.	TRBJ1-2	CASTTPLNYGYTF	TGTGCCAGTACAACACCGCTTAACTATGGCTACACCTTC
TRBD1	TRBV29-1	.	TRBJ1-6	CSASTGIYNSPLHF	TGCAGCGCCTCGACAGGGATCTATAATTCACCCCTCCACTTT
TRBD1	TRBV7-9	few	TRBJ1-6	CASQPTGGRGNSPLHF	TGTGCCAGCCAACCGACAGGGGGTCGAGGTAATTCACCCCTCCACTTT
TRBD2	TRBV7-2	once	TRBJ2-1	CASSPVAGVSYNEQFF	TGTGCCAGCAGCCCAGTAGCGGGTGTCTCCTACAATGAGCAGTTCTTC
.	TRBV28	.	TRBJ1-2	CASSLAGSLYGYTF	TGTGCCAGCAGTTTAGCTGGCAGTCTCTATGGCTACACCTTC
TRBD1	TRBV6-6	.	TRBJ1-1	CATQYPTGATEAFF	TGTGCCACCCAATACCCCACAGGGGCCACTGAAGCTTTCTTT
.	TRBV27	once	TRBJ1-6	CASSHRGVAESPLHF	TGTGCCAGCAGCCACCGGGGGGTGGCGGAATCACCCCTCCACTTT
TRBD1	TRBV15	.	TRBJ1-5	CATSRGQGISNQPQHF	TGTGCCACCAGCAGGGGACAGGGAATTAGCAATCAGCCCCAGCATTTT
TRBD2	TRBV7-9	.	TRBJ2-1	CASSFGLSGGGNEQFF	TGTGCCAGCAGCTTCGGCCTTAGCGGGGGAGGGAATGAGCAGTTCTTC
TRBD1	TRBV18	.	TRBJ1-1	CASSRDRGSEAFF	TGTGCCAGCTCAAGGGACAGGGGGTCTGAAGCTTTCTTT
.	TRBV19	.	TRBJ1-5	CASSKNLSNQPQHF	TGTGCCAGTAGCAAGAACCTAAGCAATCAGCCCCAGCATTTT
.	TRBV18	.	TRBJ2-5	CASSPQGTQYF	TGTGCCAGCTCACCGCAGGGGACCCAGTACTTC
TRBD2	TRBV4-2	.	TRBJ2-7	CASSLLAGVMGEQYF	TGTGCCAGCAGCCTACTAGCGGGAGTAATGGGTGAGCAGTACTTC
TRBD1	TRBV30	.	TRBJ2-1	CAWSVRLGTGEYNEQFF	TGTGCCTGGAGTGTAAGGTTGGGGACAGGGGAGTACAATGAGCAGTTCTTC
.	TRBV6-5	.	TRBJ2-5	CASSYGVRDSSETQYF	TGTGCCAGCAGTTACGGGGTGCGGGACAGTTCAGAGACCCAGTACTTC
.	TRBV6-4	.	TRBJ1-1	CASSEGRNTEAFF	TGTGCCAGCAGTGAGGGGAGGAACACTGAAGCTTTCTTT
TRBD2	TRBV19	few	TRBJ2-1	CATSRTSGSLDEQFF	TGTGCCACCTCTCGGACTAGCGGGAGTCTAGATGAGCAGTTCTTC
TRBD2	TRBV11-3	.	TRBJ2-1	CASSPLSAGGDNEQFF	TGTGCCAGCAGCCCACTCTCGGCGGGAGGGGACAATGAGCAGTTCTTC
TRBD1	TRBV19	.	TRBJ2-7	CASSTTGGSSYEQYF	TGTGCCAGTAGTACGACAGGGGGGAGCTCCTACGAGCAGTACTTC
TRBD1	TRBV19	.	TRBJ2-2	CASTERGDRVIAGELFF	TGTGCCAGTACCGAACGGGGGGACAGGGTGATTGCCGGGGAGCTGTTTTTT
.	TRBV27	.	TRBJ2-3	CASSSNPGGALGGTQYF	TGTGCCAGCAGTTCCAATCCTGGCGGAGCCCTTGGTGGGACGCAGTATTTT
TRBD2	TRBV9	.	TRBJ2-1	CASSVVGGEVEQFF	TGTGCCAGCAGCGTAGTGGGAGGGGAAGTTGAGCAGTTCTTC
.	TRBV6-2/TRBV6-3	few	TRBJ1-1	CASSLPTVKEAFF	TGTGCCAGCAGCCTCCCGACAGTAAAAGAAGCTTTCTTT
TRBD1	TRBV5-1	.	TRBJ2-7	CASKRGQGILLYEQYF	TGCGCCAGCAAAAGGGGGCAGGGTATACTCCTGTACGAGCAGTACTTC
TRBD2	TRBV7-2	.	TRBJ2-7	CASSSFGGTSGRGYEQYF	TGTGCCAGCAGCTCGTTTGGGGGGACTAGCGGGAGGGGTTACGAGCAGTACTTC
.	TRBV19	.	TRBJ2-2	CASSMGRRGNTGELFF	TGTGCCAGTAGTATGGGTCGGCGGGGTAACACCGGGGAGCTGTTTTTT
.	TRBV7-2	once	TRBJ2-7	CASSLAPLVFGEQYF	TGTGCCAGCAGCTTAGCCCCTTTAGTGTTCGGCGAGCAGTACTTC
.	TRBV4-1	.	TRBJ2-2	CASSRREGPGTGELFF	TGCGCCAGCAGCCGCAGGGAAGGACCCGGGACCGGGGAGCTGTTTTTT
.	TRBV24-1	.	TRBJ1-5	CATSDSSEGGWNQPQHF	TGTGCCACCAGTGACTCCTCGGAAGGGGGATGGAATCAGCCCCAGCATTTT
.	TRBV6-1	.	TRBJ1-4	CASSEALQYNEKLFF	TGTGCCAGCAGTGAAGCGCTCCAGTATAATGAAAAACTGTTTTTT
TRBD1	TRBV6-4	once	TRBJ2-2	CASRPGTGGSGELFF	TGTGCCAGCAGGCCCGGGACAGGGGGCTCTGGGGAGCTGTTTTTT
TRBD2	TRBV5-1	few	TRBJ2-1	CASSLRGLESYNEQFF	TGCGCCAGCAGCTTGAGGGGACTAGAGTCGTACAATGAGCAGTTCTTC
TRBD1	TRBV28	.	TRBJ1-6	CASLGGTGIHF	TGTGCCAGTCTAGGGGGCACAGGGATCCACTTT
TRBD2	TRBV3-1/TRBV3-2	.	TRBJ2-2	CASSLRGGGRTTGELFF	TGTGCCAGCAGCTTACGAGGAGGCGGGAGGACCACCGGGGAGCTGTTTTTT
.	TRBV9	.	TRBJ2-3	CASSVETGRGTDTQYF	TGTGCCAGCAGCGTAGAAACAGGCCGTGGCACAGATACGCAGTATTTT